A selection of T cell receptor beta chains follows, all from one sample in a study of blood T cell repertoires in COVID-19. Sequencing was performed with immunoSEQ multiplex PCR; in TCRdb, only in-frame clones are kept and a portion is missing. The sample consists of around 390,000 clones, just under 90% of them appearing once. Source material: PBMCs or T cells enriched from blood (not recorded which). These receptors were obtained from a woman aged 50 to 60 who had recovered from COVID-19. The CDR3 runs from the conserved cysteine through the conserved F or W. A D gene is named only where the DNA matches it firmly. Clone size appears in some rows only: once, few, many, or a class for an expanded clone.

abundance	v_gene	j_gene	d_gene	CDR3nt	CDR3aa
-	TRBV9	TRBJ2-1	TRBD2	TGTGCCAGCAGCGTTCTAGCGGGGGGGCCCAATGAGCAGTTCTTC	CASSVLAGGPNEQFF
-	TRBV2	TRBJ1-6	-	TGTGCCAGCAGTGATCCCAGGGAGGGGAAGACCTATAATTCACCCCTCCACTTT	CASSDPREGKTYNSPLHF
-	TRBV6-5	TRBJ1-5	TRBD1	TGTGCCAGCAGCTGGGACAGAAGCAATCAGCCCCAGCATTTT	CASSWDRSNQPQHF
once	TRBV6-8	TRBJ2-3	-	TGTGCCAGCATTCAGCCTACCTCGGGTCGAACAGATACGCAGTATTTT	CASIQPTSGRTDTQYF
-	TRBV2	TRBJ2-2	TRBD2	TGTGCCAGCAGTGGTCTAGCGGGGAACACCGGGGAGCTGTTTTTT	CASSGLAGNTGELFF
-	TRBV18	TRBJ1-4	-	TGTGCCAGCTCCCCAGATCAGGGGCTTAATGAAAAACTGTTTTTT	CASSPDQGLNEKLFF
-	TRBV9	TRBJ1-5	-	TGTGCCAGCGGGGGACAATCGGGACAGCCCCAGCATTTT	CASGGQSGQPQHF
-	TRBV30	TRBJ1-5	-	TGTGCCTGGAGTTCGAGGGATCGGCAGCCCCAGCATTTT	CAWSSRDRQPQHF
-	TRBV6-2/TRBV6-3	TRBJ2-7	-	TGTGCCAGCAGTTGGGGGCCCGCGCGGCAGTACTTC	CASSWGPARQYF
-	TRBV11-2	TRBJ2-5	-	TGTGCCAGCAGCCATGGGGGACTCCAAGAGACCCAGTACTTC	CASSHGGLQETQYF
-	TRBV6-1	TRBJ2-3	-	TGTGCCAGCAGTGAATCCACAACTAAGTATTTT	CASSESTTKYF
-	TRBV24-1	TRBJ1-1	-	TGTGCCACCAGTGATCCCCCCCAGGCGTACACTGAAGCTTTCTTT	CATSDPPQAYTEAFF
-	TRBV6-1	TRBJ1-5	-	TGTGCCAGCAGTGGAGAGGGGGTCTATGGGAGGGGGCCCCAGCATTTT	CASSGEGVYGRGPQHF
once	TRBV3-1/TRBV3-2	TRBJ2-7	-	TGTGCCAGCAGCCAAGACCCGGGAGACTACGAGCAGTACTTC	CASSQDPGDYEQYF
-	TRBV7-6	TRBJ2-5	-	TGTGCCAGCAGCCCAACCGGGACTCTGCAAGAGACCCAGTACTTC	CASSPTGTLQETQYF
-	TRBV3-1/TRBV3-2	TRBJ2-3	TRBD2	TGTGCCAGCAGCCAGGCTAGCGGGGGTGCAGATACGCAGTATTTT	CASSQASGGADTQYF
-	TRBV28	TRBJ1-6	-	TGTGCCAGCAGTTTGAAGGGACTAGGGTGGTCACCCCTCCACTTT	CASSLKGLGWSPLHF
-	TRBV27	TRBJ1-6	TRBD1	TGTGCCAGCAGTCTTGGACAGGGATCGGGACCCCTCCACTTT	CASSLGQGSGPLHF
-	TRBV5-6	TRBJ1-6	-	TGTGCCAGCAGCTTGGTGGGGGCGGCTTCACCCCTCCACTTT	CASSLVGAASPLHF
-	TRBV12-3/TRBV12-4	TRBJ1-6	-	TGTGCCAGCAGTCCCCGGGAGAGTTCACCCCTCCACTTT	CASSPRESSPLHF
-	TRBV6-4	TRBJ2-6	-	TGTGCCAGCAGTGCGCGGGGGCTCCCTGGGGCCAACGTCCTGACTTTC	CASSARGLPGANVLTF
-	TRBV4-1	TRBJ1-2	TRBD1	TGCGCCAGCAGCCAAACGACAGGGGAAGCCTATGGCTACACCTTC	CASSQTTGEAYGYTF
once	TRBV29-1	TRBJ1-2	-	TGCAGCGCCGGCGACCGGGGCTACACCTTC	CSAGDRGYTF
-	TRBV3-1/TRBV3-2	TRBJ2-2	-	TGTGCCAGCAGCCTCAGGGTCTTGACGAGGACCGGGGAGCTGTTTTTT	CASSLRVLTRTGELFF
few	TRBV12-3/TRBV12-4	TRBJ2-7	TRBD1	TGTGCCAGCAGGGGGACAGTTTCCTACGAGCAGTACTTC	CASRGTVSYEQYF
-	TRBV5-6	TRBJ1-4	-	TGTGCCAGCAGCTTGGGGACAGCTCGTCTAGAAGAAAAACTGTTTTTT	CASSLGTARLEEKLFF
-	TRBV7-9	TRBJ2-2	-	TGTGCCAGCAGTCGGGAAGCCGGGGAGCTGTTTTTT	CASSREAGELFF
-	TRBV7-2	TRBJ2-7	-	TGTGCCAGCAGCTTAGACGCGGGGGCTTACGAGCAGTACTTC	CASSLDAGAYEQYF
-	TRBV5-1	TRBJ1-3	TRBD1	TGCGCCAGCAGCTTGGAAGGACAGGGGGGAAACACCATATATTTT	CASSLEGQGGNTIYF
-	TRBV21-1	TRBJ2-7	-	TGTGCCAGCAGCAAAATAACTCCGAACTACGAGCAGTACTTC	CASSKITPNYEQYF
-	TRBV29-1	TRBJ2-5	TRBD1	TGCAGCGTTGAAGGGGCAGGGGGCCGAAATGAGGAAGAGACCCAGTACTTC	CSVEGAGGRNEEETQYF
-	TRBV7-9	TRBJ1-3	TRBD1	TGTGCCACCTATTCCCCCGGCCGGACAGGGTTGTCTGGAAACACCATATATTTT	CATYSPGRTGLSGNTIYF
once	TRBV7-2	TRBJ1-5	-	TGTGCCAGCAGCTTACGGGACACCGACCGAGGTCAGCCCCAGCATTTT	CASSLRDTDRGQPQHF
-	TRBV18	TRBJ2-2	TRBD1	TGTGCCAGCTCACCACGACAGGGAAGCACCGGGGAGCTGTTTTTT	CASSPRQGSTGELFF
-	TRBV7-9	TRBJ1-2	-	TGTGCCAGCAGCTTCCAGGACATGCTATTTGACTTGGGTGGCTACACCTTC	CASSFQDMLFDLGGYTF
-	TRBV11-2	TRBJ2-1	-	TGTGCCAGCAGCTTACCCCCCAGGGGCAATGAGCAGTTCTTC	CASSLPPRGNEQFF
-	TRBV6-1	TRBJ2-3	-	TGTGCCAGCAGTGAAGCCTCCTGGACAGAGCCCACAGATACGCAGTATTTT	CASSEASWTEPTDTQYF
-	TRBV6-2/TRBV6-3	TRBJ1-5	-	TGTGCCAGCAGTTACCGACAGGCTTCCAGCAGTCAGCCCCAGCATTTT	CASSYRQASSSQPQHF
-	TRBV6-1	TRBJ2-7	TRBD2	TGTGCCAGCAGTGAAGGAACACTAGCGGGGGGCTACGAGCAGTACTTC	CASSEGTLAGGYEQYF
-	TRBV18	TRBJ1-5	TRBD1	TGTGCCAGCTCACCAGTTGAAGGGGGCGGGCAGCCCCAGCATTTT	CASSPVEGGGQPQHF
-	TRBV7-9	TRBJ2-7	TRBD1	TGTGCCAGCAGCTTAGAGGGGGCGATGAACGAGCAGTACTTC	CASSLEGAMNEQYF
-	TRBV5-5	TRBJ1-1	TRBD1	TGTGCCAGCAGCGGAGGGGGCTTGAACACTGAAGCTTTCTTT	CASSGGGLNTEAFF
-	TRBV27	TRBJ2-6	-	TGTGCCAGCAGCTCCTCTGGGGCCAACGTCCTGACTTTC	CASSSSGANVLTF
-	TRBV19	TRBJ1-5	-	TGTGCCAGTAGTATCTGGCCCAGTGGTCAGCCCCAGCATTTT	CASSIWPSGQPQHF
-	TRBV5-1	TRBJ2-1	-	TGCGCCAGCAGCGGCGTGGCAGGCTCCTACAATGAGCAGTTCTTC	CASSGVAGSYNEQFF
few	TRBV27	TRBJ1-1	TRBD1	TGTGCCAGCAGTTCTGAAAGGACAGGGTTCTTCTCTCAAAAAGCTTTCTTT	CASSSERTGFFSQKAFF
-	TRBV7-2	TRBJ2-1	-	TGTGCCAGCAGCCCCCCCCGGGCGGCAGGGCCATTTTCCCACAATGAGCAGTTCTTC	CASSPPRAAGPFSHNEQFF
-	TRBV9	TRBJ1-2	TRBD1	TGTGCCAGCAGCACTGGACAGGCCTCTAACTATGGCTACACCTTC	CASSTGQASNYGYTF
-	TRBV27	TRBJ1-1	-	TGTGCCACCCGCGGATCGTTGGTGCACACTGAAGCTTTCTTT	CATRGSLVHTEAFF
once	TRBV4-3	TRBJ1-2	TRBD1	TGCGCCAGCAGCCAAGATGTTAGGACAGGGGATGGCTACACCTTC	CASSQDVRTGDGYTF
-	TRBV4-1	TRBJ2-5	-	TGCGCCAGCAGTGGGACTGCTAAAGAGACCCAGTACTTC	CASSGTAKETQYF
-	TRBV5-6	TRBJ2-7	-	TGTGCCAGCAGCTTGGGCGTAGGGGGAGAGCAGTACTTC	CASSLGVGGEQYF
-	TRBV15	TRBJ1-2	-	TGTGCCACCTCATTTTCAGCGGGGTCGGAGTATGGCTACACCTTC	CATSFSAGSEYGYTF
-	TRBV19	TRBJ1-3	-	TGTGCCAGTATGTCGGGGGACCGATTCTCTGGAAACACCATATATTTT	CASMSGDRFSGNTIYF
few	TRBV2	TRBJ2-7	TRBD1	TGTGCCAGCAGAGACACCGGGACAGGGTATGCCTCCGACCACGAGCAGTACTTC	CASRDTGTGYASDHEQYF
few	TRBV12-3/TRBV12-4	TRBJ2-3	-	TGTGCCAGTGCCCCTACGGGGAATACGCAGTATTTT	CASAPTGNTQYF
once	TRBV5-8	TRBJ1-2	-	TGTGCCAGCCCTCGAGGAAAAAGGGGAGGGGAAGGCTACACCTTC	CASPRGKRGGEGYTF
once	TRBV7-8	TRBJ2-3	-	TGTGCCAGCAGCTTAGTGAGCCGCACAGATACGCAGTATTTT	CASSLVSRTDTQYF
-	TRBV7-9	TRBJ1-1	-	TGTGCCAGCAGCTTACCGGGGGGAGGCACTGAAGCTTTCTTT	CASSLPGGGTEAFF